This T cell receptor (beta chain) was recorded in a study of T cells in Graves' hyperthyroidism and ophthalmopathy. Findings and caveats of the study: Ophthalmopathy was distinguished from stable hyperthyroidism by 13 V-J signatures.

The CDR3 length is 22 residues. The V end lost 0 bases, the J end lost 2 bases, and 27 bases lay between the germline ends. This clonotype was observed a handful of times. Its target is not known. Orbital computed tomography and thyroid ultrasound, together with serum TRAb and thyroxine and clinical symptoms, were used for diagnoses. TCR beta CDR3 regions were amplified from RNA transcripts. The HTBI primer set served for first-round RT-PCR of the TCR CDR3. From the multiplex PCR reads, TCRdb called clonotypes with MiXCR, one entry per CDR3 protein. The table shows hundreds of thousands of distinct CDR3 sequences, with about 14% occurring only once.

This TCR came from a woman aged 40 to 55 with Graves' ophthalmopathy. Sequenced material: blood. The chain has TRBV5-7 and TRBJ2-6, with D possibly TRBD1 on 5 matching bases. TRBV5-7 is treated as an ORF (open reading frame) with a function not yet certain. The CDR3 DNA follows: TGTGCCAGCAGCTTGGACAGCCGAAAGGGGATGGCGTTGACGCCTGGGGCCAACGTCCTGACTTTC. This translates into CASSLDSRKGMALTPGANVLTF.